Here is one T cell receptor beta chain with its context. What antigen it recognizes has not been identified. No qualities accompany the bases; no much larger clone lies one base away. The data stem from a study of brain T cells in children with intractable seizures (dated by TCRdb to about 2021). Looking at the study overall: Resected brain tissue from 53 pediatric epilepsy surgery cases was first screened for immune gene transcripts using a NanoString immunology panel. Of the roughly 12 selected surgery cases, pre-surgery blood was also sequenced for eight, so four had brain tissue only.

The investigation overall reported the following: The patients' HCMV serostatus was not known, and viral specificity was inferred solely from CDR3 sequence similarity. Because sequencing depth was different between pre-surgery and post-surgery blood, clones absent from the pre-surgery sample may reflect undersampling.

The immunoSEQ assay was applied to genomic DNA to generate the TCR beta chain sequences. As for the original processing: Any CDR3 sequence that did not begin with the conserved framework cysteine at position 104 was removed by hand. Clonality was calculated as one minus the normalized Shannon's Diversity Index, with values ranging from 0 (maximal diversity) to 1 (oligoclonal). Differences in the frequency of the same CDR3 between samples, such as brain versus blood, were assessed with chi-squared comparison-of-proportions tests. Public clonotypes were identified by searching immuneACCESS, and similarity to known antiviral clonotypes was assessed with the VDJdb browser. In TCRdb, the immuneACCESS table is reduced to in-frame sequences with V and J assigned. These tables do not hold every clone; where another copy was compared, an unresolved V gene accounts for under half, and the others remain unexplained. V, J and clone size reflect that table, while D and trimming were determined from the DNA. The sample includes under 400,000 clones, with over 90% observed a single time. The ten largest clonotypes hold approximately 5% of the sample.

What the time point label conveys for this sample: blood from clinic visit 5 months post-surgery; TSC patient then seizure free. The surgery cases showing the highest brain T cell transcript signatures were chosen for TCR beta chain sequencing of brain tissue and, when available, of blood. Before surgery, the patients had been given at least one anti-epileptic drug. The TCR-sequenced patients were children whose drug-resistant epilepsy was caused by tuberous sclerosis complex, focal cortical dysplasia, Rasmussen encephalitis or hemimegalencephaly. The Monarch genomic DNA purification kit was used to extract bulk genomic DNA from unsorted brain tissue and from whole blood. Inclusive of the bounding cysteine and phenylalanine, the CDR3 is 16 residues long. The only DNA kept is the CDR3, 48 bases in frame from the first base. The germline V gene sets CDR1 to SGHRS and CDR2 to YFSETQ. The junction shows trimming of 3 bases on V and 2 bases on J, and the gene matches do not reach 11 bases of it.

This TCR was recovered from a boy under three years old with tuberous sclerosis and intractable seizures. Rearrangement joined TRBV5-1 to TRBJ2-7; 7 junctional bases match TRBD1. The material sequenced was peripheral blood, taken about 5 months after surgery. The DNA sequence is given as TGCGCCAGCAGCTCTGGTCTAGGACAGGTAACCTACGAGCAGTACTTC. It is translated as CASSSGLGQVTYEQYF.